Below are 27 T cell receptor beta chains sequenced from a single sample in a study of blood T cell repertoires in COVID-19. Data came from immunoSEQ multiplex PCR; TCRdb stores just in-frame clones and leaves some out. There are about 70,000 clones in the sample; roughly 85% occur only once, and less than 2% lies in the top ten. The source material was peripheral blood. These receptors were obtained from a woman in her sixties or seventies with acute or convalescent COVID-19.

The chain combines TRBV19 with TRBJ1-5; 10 nucleotides agree with TRBD1. The germline gives CDR1 LNHDA, CDR2 SQIVND (reference sequence). V trimming: 0 bases; J trimming: 2 bases; junction bases outside the gene matches: 1. The CDR3 is made up of 16 amino acids. CDR3 sequence reads: CASSIETGGGNQPQHF. The CDR3 DNA is TGTGCCAGTAGTATAGAGACAGGGGGCGGCAATCAGCCCCAGCATTTT.

The V call is TRBV20-1, the J call TRBJ1-1; the match to TRBD1 covers 9 bases. The V and J ends lost 3 bases and 11 bases, in that order; junction bases with no gene match: 4. Germline V gene sequence: CDR1 DFQATT, CDR2 SNEGSKA (reference sequence). This CDR3 contains 11 residues. The CDR3 nucleotides read TGCAGTGCTAGGGGGACAGGGAGGGCTTTCTTT. Amino acids: CSARGTGRAFF.

There are a few counts of this clone. This sequence joins TRBV2 and TRBJ1-2; D not certain. CDR3 size: 12 residues. CDR1 and CDR2 from the germline V gene are SNHLY and FYNNEI. The ends were cut back, 8 bases at V and 2 bases at J, with 9 bases in the middle. CDR3 loop: CASRRENYGYTF. The CDR3 DNA reads as TGTGCCAGCCGTAGAGAGAACTATGGCTACACCTTC.

The chain combines TRBV25-1 with TRBJ2-1, with 10 nucleotides matching TRBD1. Per the germline V gene, CDR1 is MGHDK and CDR2 is SYGVNS. The CDR3 is 17 residues long. V lost 6 bases and J lost 0; bases outside the gene matches: 8. CDR3 protein: CASRGTGEVSSYNEQFF. The CDR3 DNA is TGTGCCAGCAGGGGGACAGGGGAGGTGAGCTCCTACAATGAGCAGTTCTTC.

The V and J genes are TRBV6-1 and TRBJ1-6, with a tentative D call TRBD1 (5 bases). Trimming stripped 1 base from V and 3 bases from J, with 10 bases between. This CDR3 is 16 amino acids long. Per the germline V gene, CDR1 is MNHNS and CDR2 is SASEGT. In DNA form, the CDR3 reads TGTGCCAGCAGTGAAGGTGTCAGGGACTATAATTCACCCCTCCACTTT. It specifies CASSEGVRDYNSPLHF.

A few counts support this clone. This sequence joins TRBV19 and TRBJ1-2, with D uncertain. The ends were cut back, 4 bases at V and 2 bases at J, with 8 bases in the middle. This CDR3 is built from 13 residues. Germline assignment: CDR1 LNHDA and CDR2 SQIVND (reference sequence). CDR3 bases: TGTGCCAGTAGTAAAGTGCGGAACTATGGCTACACCTTC. It specifies CASSKVRNYGYTF.

The rearrangement uses TRBV7-9 and TRBJ1-1; 7 nucleotides line up with TRBD1. With V trimmed by 6 bases and J by 0 bases, 4 bases remained unmatched. The CDR3 spans 14 residues. Per the germline V gene, CDR1 is SEHNR and CDR2 is FQNEAQ (reference sequence). The CDR3 DNA reads TGTGCCAGCAGTGGGGGGACAGTGAACACTGAAGCTTTCTTT. This sequence encodes CASSGGTVNTEAFF.

V is TRBV5-1 and J is TRBJ2-2; TRBD2 aligns across 7 bases. V was pared by 1 base and J by 7 bases, with 7 bases of the junction left unmatched. CDR1 and CDR2 (germline): SGHRS, YFSETQ. The CDR3 consists of 15 residues. CDR3 sequence reads: CASSLTAGEDGELFF. The DNA of the CDR3 is TGCGCCAGCAGCTTGACGGCGGGAGAAGACGGGGAGCTGTTTTTT.

The chain joins TRBV11-2 to TRBJ2-7, with D hard to call. Germline V gene sequence: CDR1 SGHAT, CDR2 FQNNGV. There are 13 residues in the CDR3. Trimming took off 5 bases at V and 2 bases at J, with 10 bases between the two ends. The CDR3 is CASSPHIAYEQYF. In nucleotides, the CDR3 is TGTGCCAGCAGCCCTCACATTGCCTACGAGCAGTACTTC.

The chain employs TRBV10-2 and TRBJ2-1; 7 bases are shared with TRBD2. The CDR3 is made up of 16 amino acids. The V gene end was trimmed by 2 bases and the J gene end by 1 base; junction bases not matched to a gene: 5. Germline CDR1 and CDR2: WSHSY and SAAADI. CDR3 in amino acids: CASSETSGISYNEQFF. For the CDR3, the DNA is TGCGCCAGCAGTGAGACGAGCGGGATTTCCTACAATGAGCAGTTCTTC.

V and J are TRBV7-3 and TRBJ2-3, with a possible D match to TRBD1 (5 bases). This CDR3 has 13 residues. Trimming shortened V by 5 bases and J by 4 bases, and 10 bases separated the two germline ends. Per the germline V gene, CDR1 is SGHTA and CDR2 is FQGTGA. The CDR3 bases are TGTGCCAGCAGCACTACAGGCGCAGATACGCAGTATTTT. This translates into CASSTTGADTQYF.

The chain has TRBV9 and TRBJ1-1; D not certain. The length of the CDR3 is 15 residues. In germline, CDR1 is SGDLS, CDR2 YYNGEE. Trimming pared 3 bases from V and 9 bases from J, leaving 21 bases between. The CDR3 reads CASSARTDSTNQAFF. CDR3 DNA sequence: TGTGCCAGCAGCGCCCGGACGGACTCCACCAACCAAGCTTTCTTT.

As DNA, the CDR3 is TGTGCCAGCAGCTTGGAACAGCTGAACTATGGCTACACCTTC. It encodes CASSLEQLNYGYTF. The chain combines TRBV5-5 with TRBJ1-2; D remains unclear. Trimming removed 0 bases from V and 2 bases from J, with 8 bases in between. CDR1 and CDR2 from the germline V gene are SGHKS and YYEKEE (reference sequence). The CDR3 runs 14 residues.

The rearrangement uses TRBV25-1 and TRBJ2-1, with D perhaps matching TRBD2 (6 bases). The CDR3 runs 13 residues. CDR1 is MGHDK and CDR2 is SYGVNS in the germline V gene. V dropped 2 bases and J dropped 14 bases, with 16 bases sitting between them. The CDR3 nucleotides are TGTGCCAGCAGTGAAGGAGGGGTTAGTAGAGAGTTCTTC. Amino acid sequence: CASSEGGVSREFF.

The chain joins TRBV2 to TRBJ2-7, with TRBD1 matching over 7 bases. The CDR3 consists of 18 residues. V was pared by 2 bases and J by 3 bases, with 16 bases of the junction left unmatched. CDR1 is SNHLY, CDR2 FYNNEI, per germline. The CDR3 is CASSEQSPSTGDDYEQYF. The CDR3 DNA reads TGTGCCAGCAGTGAACAATCACCATCCACAGGGGACGACTACGAGCAGTACTTC.

This chain uses TRBV6-5 with TRBJ2-3; possibly TRBD2 for D (6 bases). From germline, CDR1 is MNHEY and CDR2 SVGAGI. The V and J ends lost 8 bases and 10 bases respectively, with 25 bases between them. The CDR3 covers 15 residues. The CDR3 DNA reads as TGTGCCAGCCGCCGGAGGGGCTCGACGGAGTACGCGCAGTATTTT. Translation gives CASRRRGSTEYAQYF.

The chain carries TRBV30 and TRBJ2-1, with TRBD2 matching over 10 bases. J lost 4 bases, V lost 7 bases, and 31 bases had no gene match. Germline CDR1 reads GTSNPN; CDR2 reads SVGIG (reference sequence). The CDR3 extends over 22 amino acids. CDR3: CASSGGGREVSQREGRYNEQFF. CDR3 in DNA: TGTGCCTCCTCAGGGGGAGGGAGGGAGGTATCCCAGCGGGAGGGCCGGTACAATGAGCAGTTCTTC.

This clone came up a few times. This rearrangement joins TRBV28 to TRBJ2-1; 7 positions match TRBD1. CDR3 size: 14 residues. Per germline, CDR1 MDHEN and CDR2 SYDVKM. After removal of 6 bases from V and 6 bases from J, the junction contained 8 bases not matched to a gene. CDR3 in amino acids: CASSWLGQTNEQFF. Written as DNA, the CDR3 is TGTGCCAGCAGCTGGCTGGGACAGACCAATGAGCAGTTCTTC.

The chain uses TRBV5-1 and TRBJ1-1; maybe TRBD1 (5 bases). The CDR3 is 15 residues long. V was clipped by 4 bases and J by 0 bases, with 13 bases between them. Germline V gene data show CDR1 as SGHRS and CDR2 as YFSETQ. For the CDR3, the DNA is TGCGCCAGCAGCCCATCTCAGGGCCTGAACACTGAAGCTTTCTTT. Amino acids: CASSPSQGLNTEAFF.

The chain combines TRBV6-6 with TRBJ1-5; 7 positions agree with TRBD1. The CDR3 is 16 residues long. After removal of 1 base from V and 6 bases from J, the junction contained 9 bases not matched to a gene. Germline V gene data show CDR1 as MNHNY and CDR2 as SVGAGI (reference sequence). The CDR3 region is CASSYYGTAAGQPQHF. The CDR3 nucleotides are TGTGCCAGCAGTTACTACGGGACAGCTGCCGGTCAGCCCCAGCATTTT.

V gene TRBV3-1 (or the pseudogene TRBV3-2) combines with J gene TRBJ1-3, with unresolved D. The CDR3 length is 14 residues. Germline loops: CDR1 LGHDT, CDR2 YNNKEL (reference sequence). V gave up 2 bases and J gave up 2 bases, with 7 bases separating them. CDR3: CASSQSTAGNTIYF. The CDR3 DNA is TGTGCCAGCAGCCAATCAACTGCTGGAAACACCATATATTTT.

The chain combines TRBV28 with TRBJ2-5, with D perhaps matching TRBD1 (5 bases). The CDR3 runs 14 residues. Trimming cost V 5 bases and J 7 bases, with 17 bases left between them. The germline CDR1 and CDR2 sequences are MDHEN and SYDVKM. The DNA for the CDR3 is TGTGCCAGCAGTGAACGACAGCCCCCTGGGACCCAGTACTTC. It translates to CASSERQPPGTQYF.

This clone was picked up a small number of times. This rearrangement joins TRBV30 to TRBJ2-1; 7 bases fit TRBD1. The CDR3 has 15 amino acids. J lost 4 bases, V lost 0 bases, and 6 bases had no gene match. CDR1 and CDR2 from the germline V gene are GTSNPN and SVGIG (reference sequence). The CDR3 loop reads CAWSVVRGQYNEQFF. The CDR3 DNA follows: TGTGCCTGGAGTGTCGTTAGGGGACAGTACAATGAGCAGTTCTTC.

V usage is TRBV7-9 and J usage is TRBJ1-2; 9 bases match TRBD1. Germline CDR1 is SEHNR and CDR2 is FQNEAQ (reference sequence). This CDR3 is 14 amino acids long. V trimming: 4 bases; J trimming: 3 bases; junction bases outside the gene matches: 3. The CDR3 region is CASSSQGADYGYTF. The CDR3 DNA reads as TGTGCCAGCAGCTCACAGGGGGCAGACTATGGCTACACCTTC.

The J gene is TRBJ2-7, the V gene TRBV7-3; TRBD2 matches 9 bases. V shed 5 bases and J 4 bases; nucleotides not matched to a gene: 6. The length of the CDR3 is 14 residues. Germline loops: CDR1 SGHTA, CDR2 FQGTGA. The CDR3 protein is CASSPSGGPYEQYF. CDR3 DNA: TGTGCCAGCAGCCCCAGCGGGGGGCCGTACGAGCAGTACTTC.

In nucleotides, the CDR3 is TGTGCCAGCAGTGACCGGGGACAGGGTAGCGCTTTCTTT. It is translated as CASSDRGQGSAFF. The chain uses TRBV25-1 and TRBJ1-1; 9 positions agree with TRBD1. Germline lookup yields CDR1 MGHDK and CDR2 SYGVNS. The CDR3 length is 13 residues. The J segment lost 11 bases and the V segment lost 3 bases, leaving 7 bases of the junction unmatched.

The genes are TRBV5-1 and TRBJ1-6; 8 positions match TRBD1. The V and J ends lost 4 bases and 10 bases, in that order; junction bases with no gene match: 28. Germline V gives CDR1 SGHRS, CDR2 YFSETQ. The CDR3 spans 21 residues. As DNA, the CDR3 is TGCGCCAGCAGCCCGGGGAGGATGACAGGGGTCGATTCGATAAACCCCTCACCCCTCCACTTT. Its translation: CASSPGRMTGVDSINPSPLHF.